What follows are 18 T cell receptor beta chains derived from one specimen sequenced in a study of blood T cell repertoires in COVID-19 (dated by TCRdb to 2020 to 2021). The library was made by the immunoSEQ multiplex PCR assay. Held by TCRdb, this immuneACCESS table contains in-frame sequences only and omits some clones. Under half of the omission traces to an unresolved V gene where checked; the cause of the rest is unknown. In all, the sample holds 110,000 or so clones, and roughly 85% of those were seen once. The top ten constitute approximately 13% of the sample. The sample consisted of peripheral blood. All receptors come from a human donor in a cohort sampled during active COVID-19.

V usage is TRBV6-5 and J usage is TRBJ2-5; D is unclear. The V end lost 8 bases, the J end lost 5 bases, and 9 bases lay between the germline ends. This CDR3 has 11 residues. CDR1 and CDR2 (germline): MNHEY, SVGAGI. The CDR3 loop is CASGQAETQYF. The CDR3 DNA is TGTGCCAGCGGCCAAGCGGAGACCCAGTACTTC.

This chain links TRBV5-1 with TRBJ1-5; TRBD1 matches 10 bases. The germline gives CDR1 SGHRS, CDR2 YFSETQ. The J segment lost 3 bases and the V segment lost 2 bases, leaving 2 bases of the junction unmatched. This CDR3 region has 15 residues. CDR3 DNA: TGCGCCAGCAGCTTAGGACAGGGGGACAATCAGCCCCAGCATTTT. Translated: CASSLGQGDNQPQHF.

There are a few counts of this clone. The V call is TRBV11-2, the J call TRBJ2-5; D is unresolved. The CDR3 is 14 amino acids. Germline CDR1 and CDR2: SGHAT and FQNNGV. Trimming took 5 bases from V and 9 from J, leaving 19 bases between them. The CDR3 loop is CASSQTSIESSQYF. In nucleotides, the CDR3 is TGTGCCAGCAGCCAAACTTCGATCGAGAGTTCCCAGTACTTC.

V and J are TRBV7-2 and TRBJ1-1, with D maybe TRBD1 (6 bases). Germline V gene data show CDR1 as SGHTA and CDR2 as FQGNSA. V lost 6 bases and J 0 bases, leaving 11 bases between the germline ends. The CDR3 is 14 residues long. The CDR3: CASRAGAMNTEAFF. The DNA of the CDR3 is TGTGCCAGCAGAGCGGGGGCCATGAACACTGAAGCTTTCTTT.

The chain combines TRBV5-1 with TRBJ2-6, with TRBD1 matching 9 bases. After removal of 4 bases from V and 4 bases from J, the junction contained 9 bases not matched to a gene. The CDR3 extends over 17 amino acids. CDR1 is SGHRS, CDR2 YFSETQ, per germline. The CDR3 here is CASSPGTGSAGANVLTF. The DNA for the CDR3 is TGCGCCAGCAGCCCTGGGACAGGGAGCGCAGGGGCCAACGTCCTGACTTTC.

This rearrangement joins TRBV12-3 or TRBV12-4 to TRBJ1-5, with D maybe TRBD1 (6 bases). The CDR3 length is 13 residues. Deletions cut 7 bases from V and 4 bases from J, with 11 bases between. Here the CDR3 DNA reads TGTGCCAGCAATTGGCAGGGGAATCAGCCCCAGCATTTT. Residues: CASNWQGNQPQHF.

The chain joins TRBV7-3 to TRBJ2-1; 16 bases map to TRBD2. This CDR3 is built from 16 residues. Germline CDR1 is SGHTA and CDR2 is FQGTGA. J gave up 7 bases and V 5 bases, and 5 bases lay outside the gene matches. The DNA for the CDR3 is TGTGCCAGCAGCCCGGGACTAGCGGGGGGGAGAAATGAGCAGTTCTTC. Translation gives CASSPGLAGGRNEQFF.

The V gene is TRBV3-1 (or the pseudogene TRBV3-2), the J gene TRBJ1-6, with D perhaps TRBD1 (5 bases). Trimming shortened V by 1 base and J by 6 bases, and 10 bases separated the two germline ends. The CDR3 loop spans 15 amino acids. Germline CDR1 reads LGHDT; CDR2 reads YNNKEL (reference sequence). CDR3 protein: CASSQAGEGNSPLHF. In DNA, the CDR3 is TGTGCCAGCAGCCAAGCGGGGGAGGGTAATTCACCCCTCCACTTT.

The CDR3 here is CASSLVEGSSGNTIYF. The CDR3 DNA reads TGTGCCAGCAGCTTAGTCGAGGGAAGCTCTGGAAACACCATATATTTT. The gene calls are TRBV7-9 and TRBJ1-3; no clear D gene. V was cut by 1 base and J by 0 bases, with 10 bases left in between. This CDR3 has 16 residues. Germline V gene data show CDR1 as SEHNR and CDR2 as FQNEAQ (reference sequence).

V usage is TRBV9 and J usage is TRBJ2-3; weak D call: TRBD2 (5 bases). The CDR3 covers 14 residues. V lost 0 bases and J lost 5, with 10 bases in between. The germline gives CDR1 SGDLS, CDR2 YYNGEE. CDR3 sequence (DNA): TGTGCCAGCAGCGTAGGGCGGGTTGGAGATACGCAGTATTTT. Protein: CASSVGRVGDTQYF.

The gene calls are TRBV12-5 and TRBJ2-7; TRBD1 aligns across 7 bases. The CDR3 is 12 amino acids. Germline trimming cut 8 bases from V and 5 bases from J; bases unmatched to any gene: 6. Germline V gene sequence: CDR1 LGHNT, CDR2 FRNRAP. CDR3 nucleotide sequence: TGTGCTAGTAAAAATCAGGGGGACGAGCAGTACTTC. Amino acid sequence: CASKNQGDEQYF.

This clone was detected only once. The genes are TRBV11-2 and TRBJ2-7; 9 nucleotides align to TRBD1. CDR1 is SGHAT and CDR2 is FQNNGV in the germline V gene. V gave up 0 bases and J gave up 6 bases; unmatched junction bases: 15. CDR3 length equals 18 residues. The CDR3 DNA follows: TGTGCCAGCAGCTTAGAGGCGGTACTTGGGACAGGGAAAGGCGAGCAGTACTTC. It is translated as CASSLEAVLGTGKGEQYF.

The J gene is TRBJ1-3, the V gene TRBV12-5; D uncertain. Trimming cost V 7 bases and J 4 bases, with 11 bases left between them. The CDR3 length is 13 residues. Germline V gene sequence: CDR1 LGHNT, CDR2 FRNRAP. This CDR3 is CASDRGKGNTIYF. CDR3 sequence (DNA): TGTGCTAGTGACAGAGGGAAAGGAAACACCATATATTTT.

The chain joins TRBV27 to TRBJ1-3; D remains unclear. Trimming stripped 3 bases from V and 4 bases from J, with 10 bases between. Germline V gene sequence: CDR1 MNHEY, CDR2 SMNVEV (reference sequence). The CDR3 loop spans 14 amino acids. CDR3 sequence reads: CASSFNGRGNTIYF. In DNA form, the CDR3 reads TGTGCCAGCAGTTTCAACGGGAGGGGAAACACCATATATTTT.

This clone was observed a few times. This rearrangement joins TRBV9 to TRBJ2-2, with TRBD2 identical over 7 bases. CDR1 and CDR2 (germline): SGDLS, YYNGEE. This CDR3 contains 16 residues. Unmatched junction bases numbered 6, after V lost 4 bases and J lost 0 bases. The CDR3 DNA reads TGTGCCAGCAGCACCGGGAGGTTCGCGAACACCGGGGAGCTGTTTTTT. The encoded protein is CASSTGRFANTGELFF.

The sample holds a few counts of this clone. CDR3 amino acids: CASSLDTGNTIYF. DNA for the CDR3: TGCGCCAGCAGCTTGGACACTGGAAACACCATATATTTT. This chain connects TRBV5-1 to TRBJ1-3; D unclear. The germline V and J ends were trimmed by 0 bases and 2 bases, with 3 bases remaining between them. This CDR3 spans 13 amino acids. Germline CDR1 reads SGHRS; CDR2 reads YFSETQ.

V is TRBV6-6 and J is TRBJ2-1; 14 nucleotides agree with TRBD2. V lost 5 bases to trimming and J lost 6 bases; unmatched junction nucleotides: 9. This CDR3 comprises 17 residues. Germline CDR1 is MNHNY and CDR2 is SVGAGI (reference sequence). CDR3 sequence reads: CASSHGTSGGKSNEQFF. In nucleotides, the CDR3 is TGTGCCAGCAGTCACGGGACTAGCGGGGGAAAGTCCAATGAGCAGTTCTTC.

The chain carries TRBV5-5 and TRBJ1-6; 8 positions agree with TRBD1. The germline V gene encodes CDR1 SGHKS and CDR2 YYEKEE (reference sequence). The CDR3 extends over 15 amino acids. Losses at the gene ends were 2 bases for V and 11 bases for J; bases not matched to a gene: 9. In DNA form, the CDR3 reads TGTGCCAGCAGCTTAGGAGGACAGGGAGGGACACCCCTCCACTTT. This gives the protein CASSLGGQGGTPLHF.